Presented here are 28 T cell receptor beta chains from one specimen sequenced in a study of naive and memory T cell subsets. The beta constant-region primer was an equimolar mix of two oligonucleotides covering TRBC1 and TRBC2. TCRdb processed the UMI-ligation and nested PCR reads anew with MiXCR; each CDR3 protein has one entry. The table shows about 85,000 distinct CDR3 sequences, with around 13% occurring only once. The sample consisted of central memory CD4+ T cells from blood. These receptors were collected from a human donor in good health.

The gene calls are TRBV5-1 and TRBJ1-1; weak D call: TRBD1 (6 bases). V lost 1 base and J 1 base, leaving 8 bases between the germline ends. The germline gives CDR1 SGHRS, CDR2 YFSETQ. The CDR3 has 14 amino acids. The CDR3 DNA reads as TGCGCCAGCAGCTTGTGGGACAAGAACACTGAAGCTTTCTTT. Translating it yields CASSLWDKNTEAFF.

This chain connects TRBV29-1 to TRBJ1-1; possibly TRBD1 for D (5 bases). The CDR3 is 12 residues long. The V end lost 4 bases, the J end lost 3 bases, and 9 bases lay between the germline ends. The V gene's germline CDR1 is SQVTM and CDR2 ANQGSEA. CDR3 in amino acids: CSVGGFYTEAFF. CDR3 bases: TGCAGCGTTGGGGGGTTTTACACTGAAGCTTTCTTT.

The chain employs TRBV7-2 and TRBJ2-2, with 10 positions matching TRBD2. Trimming at V came to 5 bases and at J to 4 bases, leaving 7 bases not matched to a gene. The CDR3 is made up of 16 amino acids. The germline V gene has CDR1 SGHTA and CDR2 FQGNSA. Written as DNA, the CDR3 is TGTGCCAGCAGCCTATCTAGCGGGAGTGGCACCGGGGAGCTGTTTTTT. Amino acids: CASSLSSGSGTGELFF.

This clonotype has more than one count but fewer than ten. This chain joins TRBV29-1 and TRBJ2-3; 10 bases are shared with TRBD1. The J segment lost 2 bases and the V segment lost 4 bases, leaving 3 bases of the junction unmatched. The germline V gene has CDR1 SQVTM and CDR2 ANQGSEA. CDR3 length: 14 amino acids. CDR3 sequence (DNA): TGCAGCGTTGTACGACAGGGGGCCACAGATACGCAGTATTTT. Protein sequence: CSVVRQGATDTQYF.

This clonotype has more than one count but fewer than ten. In nucleotides, the CDR3 is TGTGCCAGCAGCTCGTTCCGGGACAGGGGAAACTATGGCTACACCTTC. Protein product: CASSSFRDRGNYGYTF. V and J are TRBV11-2 and TRBJ1-2, with 10 bases identical to TRBD1. Germline V CDR1 and CDR2: SGHAT, FQNNGV. With V trimmed by 4 bases and J by 2 bases, 7 bases remained unmatched. The CDR3 consists of 16 residues.

This clonotype came up a few times. The genes are TRBV5-6 and TRBJ1-6, with TRBD1 identical over 8 bases. Germline V gene lookup returns CDR1 SGHDT and CDR2 YYEEEE. This CDR3 has 16 amino acids. V lost 4 bases to trimming and J lost 2 bases; unmatched junction nucleotides: 5. Here the CDR3 reads CASSPTGGPYNSPLHF. Written as DNA, the CDR3 is TGTGCCAGCAGCCCTACAGGGGGGCCCTATAATTCACCCCTCCACTTT.

The sample holds many counts of this clonotype. The rearrangement links TRBV12-3 or TRBV12-4 to TRBJ2-6; D may be TRBD1 (6 bases). CDR3 length: 15 amino acids. The V and J ends lost 4 bases and 1 base respectively, with 8 bases between them. CDR3 nucleotides: TGTGCCAGCAGTTCTACAGGGTCTGGGGCCAACGTCCTGACTTTC. It translates to CASSSTGSGANVLTF.

This clonotype has a count of ten or more. This chain links TRBV20-1 with TRBJ2-3, with TRBD2 identical over 8 bases. Germline assignment: CDR1 DFQATT and CDR2 SNEGSKA (reference sequence). The CDR3 has 15 residues. The V and J ends lost 6 bases and 3 bases, in that order; junction bases with no gene match: 11. Here the CDR3 DNA reads TGCAGTGCATCGTTTTCGGGAGGGATGACAGATACGCAGTATTTT. Residues: CSASFSGGMTDTQYF.

This clonotype was seen only a few times. The gene calls are TRBV7-2 and TRBJ2-5; the D gene is possibly TRBD2 (6 bases). Germline V CDR1 and CDR2: SGHTA, FQGNSA. Deletions cut 1 base from V and 11 bases from J, with 14 bases between. The CDR3 covers 13 residues. In nucleotides, the CDR3 is TGTGCCAGCAGCTTAGAGACCGGGAGAAAGCAGTACTTC. Amino acids: CASSLETGRKQYF.

The chain joins TRBV30 to TRBJ1-1; possible D gene TRBD1, 6 bases. The germline V gene encodes CDR1 GTSNPN and CDR2 SVGIG (reference sequence). V gave up 0 bases and J gave up 7 bases, with 6 bases separating them. The CDR3 is made up of 11 amino acids. Here the CDR3 DNA reads TGTGCCTGGAGTGTACAGGGTGAAGCTTTCTTT. Amino acid sequence: CAWSVQGEAFF.

This chain links TRBV9 with TRBJ2-7; TRBD1 aligns across 9 bases. Germline CDR1 is SGDLS and CDR2 is YYNGEE. This CDR3 comprises 16 residues. The junction had 9 bases not matched to a gene; V was cut back by 4 bases and J by 1 base. CDR3 sequence (DNA): TGTGCCAGCAGCTCAAGACCGACAGGGGGTTCCTACGAGCAGTACTTC. This codes for CASSSRPTGGSYEQYF.

The CDR3 reads CASSQDGREYNEQFF. CDR3 sequence (DNA): TGTGCCAGCAGCCAAGACGGGCGGGAGTACAATGAGCAGTTCTTC. The V and J genes are TRBV3-1 and TRBJ2-1, with TRBD2 matching over 7 bases. CDR3 length: 15 amino acids. The germline V gene has CDR1 LGHDT and CDR2 YNNKEL (reference sequence). V lost 0 bases to trimming and J lost 4 bases; unmatched junction nucleotides: 3.

This clonotype was seen only a few times. The V gene is TRBV5-6, the J gene TRBJ2-3, with D perhaps TRBD1 (5 bases). This CDR3 region has 12 residues. V was cut by 3 bases and J by 8 bases, with 10 bases left in between. The germline gives CDR1 SGHDT, CDR2 YYEEEE. CDR3 amino acids: CASSSRRGTQYF. The CDR3 region has the DNA TGTGCCAGCAGCTCGAGAAGGGGTACGCAGTATTTT.

The chain joins TRBV6-2 or TRBV6-3 to TRBJ1-5; 8 bases match TRBD1. Germline CDR1 MNHEY, CDR2 SVGEGT. The CDR3 runs 13 residues. The ends lost 7 bases at V and 6 bases at J; junction bases unmatched: 5. The CDR3 here is CASTLTGVQPQHF. For the CDR3, the DNA is TGTGCCAGCACCCTGACAGGGGTTCAGCCCCAGCATTTT.

This clonotype has a handful of counts. The junction does not match germline at one end; this may be a read error. The CDR3 bases are TGCGCCAGCAGTCACCCACCTAGGCTCTTC. This sequence encodes CASSHPPRLF. This chain joins TRBV23-1 and TRBJ2-7, with D unclear. TRBV23-1 falls under the ORF class, with uncertain function. The CDR3 extends over 10 amino acids.

This clonotype was seen repeatedly, ten times or more. This rearrangement joins TRBV12-3 or TRBV12-4 to TRBJ1-2; the match to TRBD1 covers 7 bases. J lost 2 bases, V lost 6 bases, and 6 bases had no gene match. This CDR3 comprises 14 residues. DNA of the CDR3: TGTGCCAGCAGGGCTGGGACAGAAAACTATGGCTACACCTTC. It codes for CASRAGTENYGYTF.

This clonotype has more than one count but fewer than ten. The chain uses TRBV10-2 and TRBJ2-1; 7 nucleotides align to TRBD2. Germline V lookup: CDR1 WSHSY, CDR2 SAAADI. Losses at the gene ends were 6 bases for V and 9 bases for J; bases not matched to a gene: 5. This CDR3 has 12 amino acids. CDR3 sequence: CASSYGLVEQFF. The CDR3 nucleotides are TGCGCCAGCAGCTACGGACTAGTTGAGCAGTTCTTC.

This chain uses TRBV6-2 or TRBV6-3 with TRBJ1-3; D might be TRBD1 (5 bases). Trimming left V 6 bases short and J 4 bases short, with 31 bases between. The CDR3 is 20 amino acids. The germline CDR1 and CDR2 sequences are MNHEY and SVGEGT. The CDR3 DNA is TGTGCCAGCAGCCCCATGAGGGGCTATTCTATTGCGCGTCAAGGAAACACCATATATTTT. Residues: CASSPMRGYSIARQGNTIYF.

The chain employs TRBV20-1 and TRBJ1-6; TRBD1 aligns across 7 bases. This CDR3 is 15 amino acids long. Germline V gives CDR1 DFQATT, CDR2 SNEGSKA (reference sequence). The junction had 6 bases not matched to a gene; V was cut back by 2 bases and J by 5 bases. CDR3 residues: CSARLNTGDNSPLHF. In nucleotides, the CDR3 is TGCAGTGCTAGATTAAATACAGGGGATAATTCACCCCTCCACTTT.

This clonotype turned up a few times. The V call is TRBV12-3 or TRBV12-4, the J call TRBJ2-3; 7 nucleotides line up with TRBD2. The V gene end was trimmed by 6 bases and the J gene end by 0 bases; junction bases not matched to a gene: 6. The CDR3 sequence is 15 residues long. The CDR3 is CASRLRTRSTDTQYF. The CDR3, as DNA: TGTGCCAGCAGATTGAGGACTAGGAGCACAGATACGCAGTATTTT.

The rearrangement links TRBV12-3 or TRBV12-4 to TRBJ2-7; 9 nucleotides align to TRBD2. The V segment lost 4 bases and the J segment 3 bases; nucleotides outside the gene matches: 4. The CDR3 runs 14 residues. The CDR3 nucleotides read TGTGCCAGCAGTTCGGCGGGAGGGTACTACGAGCAGTACTTC. Its translation is CASSSAGGYYEQYF.

This clonotype occurred a few times. The chain couples TRBV7-2 to TRBJ1-2; D perhaps matches TRBD1 (5 bases). V lost 7 bases to trimming and J lost 2 bases, with 14 bases between them. In germline, CDR1 is SGHTA, CDR2 FQGNSA. The CDR3 has 14 amino acids. The CDR3 is CASTEDGTNYGYTF. The CDR3 coding sequence is TGTGCCAGCACCGAGGACGGGACGAACTATGGCTACACCTTC.

This clonotype showed up just a few times. The chain couples TRBV7-7 to TRBJ1-4, with 7 nucleotides matching TRBD1. The germline CDR1 and CDR2 sequences are SSHAT and FNYEAQ (reference sequence). The CDR3 totals 15 residues. The V segment lost 5 bases and the J segment 8 bases; nucleotides outside the gene matches: 11. This CDR3 is CASSQVDRDFEKLFF. CDR3 DNA: TGTGCCAGCAGCCAGGTAGACAGGGATTTCGAAAAACTGTTTTTT. The full variable domain, rest sourced from reference TRBV7-7 and TRBJ1-4, is GAGVSQSPRYKVTKRGQDVTLRCDPISSHATLYWYQQALGQGPEFLTYFNYEAQPDKSGLPSDRFSAERPEGSISTLTIQRTEQRDSAMYRCASSQVDRDFEKLFFGSGTQLSVL.

V gene TRBV7-9 combines with J gene TRBJ1-1; 11 nucleotides agree with TRBD1. J lost 5 bases, V lost 5 bases, and 7 bases had no gene match. Germline assignment: CDR1 SEHNR and CDR2 FQNEAQ (reference sequence). The CDR3 is 15 residues long. CDR3 sequence (DNA): TGTGCCAGCAGCCCTGGGGACAGGGGGAATACTGAAGCTTTCTTT. The encoded protein is CASSPGDRGNTEAFF.

The sample holds a few counts of this clonotype. The CDR3 sequence: CASRERTDTQYF. CDR3 bases: TGTGCCAGCAGGGAACGCACAGATACGCAGTATTTT. The chain combines TRBV2 with TRBJ2-3; D remains ambiguous. The CDR3 contains 12 residues. The V end lost 6 bases, the J end lost 1 base, and 5 bases lay between the germline ends. Germline assignment: CDR1 SNHLY and CDR2 FYNNEI. Based on the CDR3 plus reference TRBV2 and TRBJ2-3, the full variable domain is EPEVTQTPSHQVTQMGQEVILRCVPISNHLYFYWYRQILGQKVEFLVSFYNNEISEKSEIFDDQFSVERPDGSNFTLKIRSTKLEDSAMYFCASRERTDTQYFGPGTRLTVL.

This clonotype was seen only a few times. The chain employs TRBV7-2 and TRBJ2-4; D may correspond to TRBD1 or TRBD2 (5 bases each). Germline V gene sequence: CDR1 SGHTA, CDR2 FQGNSA. The CDR3 runs to 14 residues. V lost 8 bases, J lost 3 bases, and 14 bases lay in between. In DNA form, the CDR3 reads TGTGCCAGCGCGGTTGGGGGTGGCAAAAACATTCAGTACTTC. Translated: CASAVGGGKNIQYF.

The rearrangement uses TRBV10-3 and TRBJ2-7; 9 bases are a match to TRBD2. V shed 6 bases and J 0 bases; nucleotides not matched to a gene: 3. The CDR3 has 14 residues. The germline V gene encodes CDR1 ENHRY and CDR2 SYGVKD. As DNA, the CDR3 is TGTGCCATCAGGGGAGCGGGAGGCTCCTACGAGCAGTACTTC. Translation gives CAIRGAGGSYEQYF.

This clonotype was counted between two and nine times. This chain connects TRBV24-1 to TRBJ1-2; 7 bases are shared with TRBD1. This CDR3 is 15 amino acids long. The trim removed 3 bases at V and 8 bases at J, leaving 11 bases unmatched. Germline V gene sequence: CDR1 KGHDR, CDR2 SFDVKD. CDR3: CATSDPHRGSEGYTF. CDR3 DNA sequence: TGTGCCACCAGTGATCCGCACAGGGGTTCAGAAGGCTACACCTTC.